What follows are 32 T cell receptor beta chains derived from one specimen sequenced in a study of CD8 T cells in Susac syndrome. Reverse transcription used roughly 0.5 to 1 ug RNA and random hexamers. TCRdb passed the immunoSEQ multiplex PCR reads through MiXCR, listing each CDR3 protein once. The table records about 200,000 distinct CDR3 sequences, roughly 95% of them present only once. Sequenced input: CD4+ T cells from PBMCs. Receptors originate from a human donor with multiple sclerosis.

The chain links TRBV25-1 to TRBJ2-7, with unresolved D. Germline-derived CDR1 and CDR2 are MGHDK and SYGVNS. Deletions cut 2 bases from V and 2 bases from J, with 7 bases between. This CDR3 is built from 13 residues. The CDR3 bases are TGTGCCAGCAGTGAAGTGGGTGCCTACGAGCAGTACTTC. Translating it yields CASSEVGAYEQYF.

The chain uses TRBV5-1 and TRBJ2-3; 10 nucleotides agree with TRBD2. CDR1 and CDR2 (germline): SGHRS, YFSETQ. This CDR3 region has 17 residues. The V and J ends lost 4 bases and 0 bases, in that order; junction bases with no gene match: 8. The CDR3: CASSTTGTSVSTDTQYF. The CDR3 DNA follows: TGCGCCAGCAGCACCACCGGGACTAGCGTTAGCACAGATACGCAGTATTTT. The complete variable domain, with remaining parts taken from reference TRBV5-1 and TRBJ2-3, reads KAGVTQTPRYLIKTRGQQVTLSCSPISGHRSVSWYQQTPGQGLQFLFEYFSETQRNKGNFPGRFSGRQFSNSRSEMNVSTLELGDSALYLCASSTTGTSVSTDTQYFGPGTRLTVL.

V is TRBV6-5 and J is TRBJ2-1, with 8 positions matching TRBD1. In germline, CDR1 is MNHEY, CDR2 SVGAGI. CDR3 size: 14 residues. Trimming cost V 5 bases and J 4 bases; bases outside gene matches: 4. CDR3 nucleotides: TGTGCCAGCAGTGGGGACAGGCGATACAATGAGCAGTTCTTC. Amino acids: CASSGDRRYNEQFF.

The chain couples TRBV6-5 to TRBJ2-7; 9 bases match TRBD2. The germline CDR1 and CDR2 sequences are MNHEY and SVGAGI. The length of the CDR3 is 14 residues. V lost 8 bases and J lost 7; bases outside the gene matches: 12. CDR3 sequence: CASVDPGLAGEQYF. CDR3 nucleotide sequence: TGTGCCAGCGTTGATCCGGGACTAGCTGGTGAGCAGTACTTC.

The chain employs TRBV29-1 and TRBJ2-3; the match to TRBD1 covers 8 bases. This CDR3 region has 12 residues. Per the germline V gene, CDR1 is SQVTM and CDR2 is ANQGSEA. Trimming at V came to 7 bases and at J to 4 bases, leaving 4 bases not matched to a gene. This CDR3 is CSAGQGPDTQYF. DNA of the CDR3: TGCAGCGCTGGACAGGGTCCAGATACGCAGTATTTT.

J is TRBJ1-2 and V is TRBV20-1; D ambiguous. Germline loops: CDR1 DFQATT, CDR2 SNEGSKA (reference sequence). V was cut by 4 bases and J by 8 bases, with 8 bases left in between. This CDR3 has 10 amino acids. The CDR3 nucleotides are TGCAGTGCTAAATCGGAGGGCTACACCTTC. Amino acids: CSAKSEGYTF.

The genes are TRBV27 and TRBJ2-7; weak D call: TRBD1 (5 bases). This CDR3 contains 13 residues. V shed 2 bases and J shed 6 bases, with 11 bases lying between them. The germline gives CDR1 MNHEY, CDR2 SMNVEV (reference sequence). This CDR3 reads CASSLRVDSEQYF. The CDR3 DNA sequence: TGTGCCAGCAGTTTAAGGGTAGACAGCGAGCAGTACTTC.

This clonotype has more than one count but fewer than ten. V usage is TRBV14 and J usage is TRBJ1-1, with D uncertain. The CDR3 consists of 13 residues. V lost 5 bases to trimming and J lost 1 base, with 8 bases between them. Germline values: CDR1 SGHDN, CDR2 FVKESK. CDR3 bases: TGTGCCAGCAGCTCCCAGAGGAACACTGAAGCTTTCTTT. Amino acids: CASSSQRNTEAFF.

A single count supports this clonotype. J is TRBJ2-4 and V is TRBV7-2; D ambiguous. The V end was cut by 8 bases, the J end by 1 base, with 15 bases between. The germline CDR1 and CDR2 sequences are SGHTA and FQGNSA. This CDR3 is built from 15 residues. CDR3 residues: CASAQGLGAKNIQYF. For the CDR3, the DNA is TGTGCCAGCGCACAAGGATTAGGGGCCAAAAACATTCAGTACTTC.

This clonotype was seen only once. The V and J genes are TRBV19 and TRBJ2-3; a possible D gene is TRBD1 (6 bases). Trimming stripped 6 bases from V and 1 base from J, with 11 bases between. Germline V CDR1 and CDR2: LNHDA, SQIVND (reference sequence). The CDR3 contains 14 residues. CDR3 sequence reads: CASRDRAGTDTQYF. The DNA of the CDR3 is TGTGCCAGTAGGGACAGAGCGGGCACAGATACGCAGTATTTT.

V and J are TRBV29-1 and TRBJ2-2; D may be TRBD1 (6 bases). Trimming took 7 bases from V and 3 from J, leaving 18 bases between them. The CDR3 loop spans 15 amino acids. Germline values: CDR1 SQVTM, CDR2 ANQGSEA. The CDR3 nucleotides read TGCAGCGCTTGGAGTGGGGGCACCGACACCGGGGAGCTGTTTTTT. The encoded protein is CSAWSGGTDTGELFF.

V and J are TRBV6-5 and TRBJ2-3, with TRBD2 matching over 8 bases. The CDR3 contains 15 residues. CDR1 and CDR2 from the germline V gene are MNHEY and SVGAGI. V dropped 6 bases and J dropped 4; count of bases not matched to a gene: 9. This CDR3 is CASRIQRESSDTQYF. CDR3 bases: TGTGCCAGCAGAATTCAGCGGGAGTCATCAGATACGCAGTATTTT.

The genes are TRBV29-1 and TRBJ1-2; TRBD1 agrees at 11 bases. This CDR3 has 17 amino acids. J was trimmed by 5 bases and V by 0 bases; bases with no gene match: 11. In germline, CDR1 is SQVTM, CDR2 ANQGSEA. The CDR3 reads CSVEDPGQGDLGYGYTF. In DNA form, the CDR3 reads TGCAGCGTTGAAGACCCGGGACAGGGGGACCTGGGGTATGGCTACACCTTC.

The V and J genes are TRBV12-3 or TRBV12-4 and TRBJ1-1, with a weak D call TRBD1 (6 bases). Trimming removed 3 bases at V and 0 bases at J, with 14 bases between. The CDR3 length is 16 residues. CDR3 loop: CASSLLKGHLNTEAFF. The CDR3 nucleotides read TGTGCCAGCAGTTTGTTGAAGGGACACCTGAACACTGAAGCTTTCTTT.

The rearrangement links TRBV4-1 to TRBJ2-7; maybe TRBD1 (6 bases). Per the germline V gene, CDR1 is MGHRA and CDR2 is YSYEKL. The germline V and J ends were trimmed by 6 bases and 5 bases, with 20 bases remaining between them. This CDR3 spans 15 amino acids. The CDR3, as DNA: TGCGCCAGCAGTCAGTCACAGGGATCTCTTGACGAGCAGTACTTC. Its protein is CASSQSQGSLDEQYF.

This chain links TRBV29-1 with TRBJ2-1; D is undetermined. Germline V gives CDR1 SQVTM, CDR2 ANQGSEA. This CDR3 is built from 13 residues. Trimming removed 4 bases at V and 8 bases at J, with 15 bases between. The CDR3 sequence is CSVVGPNLYEQFF. The CDR3 DNA sequence: TGCAGCGTTGTCGGGCCCAATCTCTATGAGCAGTTCTTC.

This clonotype was observed once. CDR3 DNA: TGTGCCAGCAGTCCTAGCGGGGGGGAGCAAGAGACCCAGTACTTC. Amino acids: CASSPSGGEQETQYF. V usage is TRBV27 and J usage is TRBJ2-5; 12 nucleotides align to TRBD2. Germline CDR1 and CDR2: MNHEY and SMNVEV (reference sequence). V gave up 5 bases and J gave up 2 bases; unmatched junction bases: 3. CDR3 length: 15 amino acids.

The rearrangement joins TRBV25-1 to TRBJ2-7; D unclear. The V and J ends lost 0 bases and 4 bases respectively, with 7 bases between them. The CDR3 runs to 13 residues. Germline CDR1 MGHDK, CDR2 SYGVNS. The CDR3 is CASSEYWGYEQYF. For the CDR3, the DNA is TGTGCCAGCAGTGAATATTGGGGATACGAGCAGTACTTC.

A single count supports this clonotype. V usage is TRBV2 and J usage is TRBJ2-3; TRBD2 agrees at 8 bases. The CDR3 runs 14 residues. CDR1 is SNHLY, CDR2 FYNNEI, per germline. Losses at the gene ends were 8 bases for V and 4 bases for J; bases not matched to a gene: 8. CDR3 sequence: CASEKREFADTQYF. The CDR3, as DNA: TGTGCCAGCGAGAAGCGGGAGTTCGCAGATACGCAGTATTTT.

The chain joins TRBV6-6 to TRBJ1-4; tentative D call: TRBD1 (6 bases). Germline V gene data show CDR1 as MNHNY and CDR2 as SVGAGI (reference sequence). Trimming removed 2 bases at V and 14 bases at J, with 12 bases between. The CDR3 extends over 12 amino acids. The CDR3 DNA reads TGTGCCAGCAGTTACCAGGGGTTTACGCTGTTTTTT. It yields the protein CASSYQGFTLFF.

This rearrangement joins TRBV15 to TRBJ1-5, with D unresolved. The CDR3 runs 15 residues. V was cut by 5 bases and J by 4 bases, with 15 bases left in between. Per the germline V gene, CDR1 is LNHNV and CDR2 is YYDKDF (reference sequence). CDR3 nucleotides: TGTGCCACCAGCTGGACCTCGGGAGGGAATCAGCCCCAGCATTTT. Its protein product is CATSWTSGGNQPQHF.

This chain connects TRBV11-2 to TRBJ2-7; TRBD2 is a possible D gene (5 bases). There are 15 residues in the CDR3. Germline lookup yields CDR1 SGHAT and CDR2 FQNNGV. V dropped 1 base and J dropped 3 bases, with 13 bases sitting between them. The CDR3 protein is CASSLAGYSIYEQYF. Written as DNA, the CDR3 is TGTGCCAGCAGCTTAGCGGGGTACAGTATCTACGAGCAGTACTTC.

The rearrangement joins TRBV29-1 to TRBJ1-1; D unclear. CDR1 SQVTM and CDR2 ANQGSEA come from the germline V gene. This CDR3 has 13 amino acids. The ends were cut back, 6 bases at V and 0 bases at J, with 11 bases in the middle. In DNA form, the CDR3 reads TGCAGCGTCGTGGGCCAACTGAACACTGAAGCTTTCTTT. Translation gives CSVVGQLNTEAFF. Together with reference TRBV29-1 and TRBJ1-1, the CDR3 gives the full variable domain: SAVISQKPSRDICQRGTSLTIQCQVDSQVTMMFWYRQQPGQSLTLIATANQGSEATYESGFVIDKFPISRPNLTFSTLTVSNMSPEDSSIYLCSVVGQLNTEAFFGQGTRLTVV.

This rearrangement joins TRBV2 to TRBJ2-7; 8 bases are shared with TRBD2. V lost 3 bases to trimming and J lost 12 bases; unmatched junction nucleotides: 10. This CDR3 region has 13 residues. Germline V gene data show CDR1 as SNHLY and CDR2 as FYNNEI. CDR3 protein: CASSDQTSGVPYF. The CDR3 DNA reads as TGTGCCAGCAGTGACCAAACTAGCGGAGTGCCGTACTTC. Filled out from reference TRBV2 and TRBJ2-7, the complete variable domain reads EPEVTQTPSHQVTQMGQEVILRCVPISNHLYFYWYRQILGQKVEFLVSFYNNEISEKSEIFDDQFSVERPDGSNFTLKIRSTKLEDSAMYFCASSDQTSGVPYFGPGTRLTVT.

The V and J genes are TRBV3-1 and TRBJ2-7, with 13 bases that match TRBD2. From germline, CDR1 is LGHDT and CDR2 YNNKEL (reference sequence). Trimming took 4 bases from V and 0 from J; bases not matched to a gene: 3. CDR3 length equals 16 residues. The CDR3 DNA sequence: TGTGCCAGCAGCCCCGGACTAGCGGGGGCCTCCTACGAGCAGTACTTC. Translation gives CASSPGLAGASYEQYF.

The J gene is TRBJ2-7, the V gene TRBV28; TRBD2 agrees at 11 bases. V shed 5 bases, J shed 5 bases, and the junction held 8 bases outside the gene matches. The length of the CDR3 is 15 residues. The germline V gene has CDR1 MDHEN and CDR2 SYDVKM. The CDR3 DNA reads as TGTGCCAGCAGTGTATTACTAGCGGGAGAAAACGAGCAGTACTTC. This gives the protein CASSVLLAGENEQYF.

This chain uses TRBV20-1 with TRBJ2-5; a weak D match, TRBD2 (6 bases). The V end lost 3 bases, the J end lost 5 bases, and 16 bases lay between the germline ends. The length of the CDR3 is 14 residues. CDR1 DFQATT and CDR2 SNEGSKA come from the germline V gene (reference sequence). The CDR3 sequence is CSASPWGVGETQYF. CDR3 nucleotide sequence: TGCAGTGCTAGCCCCTGGGGGGTTGGGGAGACCCAGTACTTC.

The J gene is TRBJ2-3, the V gene TRBV5-1; D is perhaps TRBD2 (6 bases). The CDR3 has 14 residues. The ends were cut back, 4 bases at V and 1 base at J, with 10 bases in the middle. The V gene's germline CDR1 is SGHRS and CDR2 YFSETQ. The CDR3 nucleotides are TGCGCCAGCAGCATACAGCGGGGCACAGATACGCAGTATTTT. Amino acids: CASSIQRGTDTQYF. The variable domain in full, completed from reference TRBV5-1 and TRBJ2-3, reads KAGVTQTPRYLIKTRGQQVTLSCSPISGHRSVSWYQQTPGQGLQFLFEYFSETQRNKGNFPGRFSGRQFSNSRSEMNVSTLELGDSALYLCASSIQRGTDTQYFGPGTRLTVL.

The chain combines TRBV18 with TRBJ2-3; either TRBD1 or TRBD2 may fit D (5 bases each). The germline V gene encodes CDR1 KGHSH and CDR2 LQKENI. With 3 bases removed from V and 2 bases from J, the gap between germline ends came to 9 bases. This CDR3 has 14 residues. The CDR3 region is CASSPRDHTDTQYF. The CDR3 bases are TGTGCCAGCTCACCTCGGGACCACACAGATACGCAGTATTTT.

The V and J genes are TRBV19 and TRBJ2-4; D is undetermined. Germline-derived CDR1 and CDR2 are LNHDA and SQIVND (reference sequence). The CDR3 consists of 12 residues. The ends were cut back, 6 bases at V and 6 bases at J, with 9 bases in the middle. This CDR3 is CASSQVANIQYF. For the CDR3, the DNA is TGTGCCAGTAGCCAGGTAGCAAACATTCAGTACTTC.

The chain couples TRBV11-2 to TRBJ2-7, with unresolved D. The V and J ends lost 5 bases and 2 bases respectively, with 10 bases between them. Germline CDR1 SGHAT, CDR2 FQNNGV. This CDR3 region has 13 residues. CDR3 DNA sequence: TGTGCCAGCAGCATACCCACCGCCTACGAGCAGTACTTC. It codes for CASSIPTAYEQYF.

The rearrangement uses TRBV11-2 and TRBJ1-1; 9 nucleotides match TRBD1. J was trimmed by 9 bases and V by 5 bases; bases with no gene match: 7. CDR3 size: 13 residues. Germline CDR1 SGHAT, CDR2 FQNNGV. The CDR3 DNA is TGTGCCAGCAGCCCCGGGACAGGGAATAAAGCTTTCTTT. Protein: CASSPGTGNKAFF.